The 24 T cell receptor beta chains below were found in one sample sequenced in a study of cytomegalovirus exposure and HLA in healthy donors. In the PCR, 60 Vbeta and 13 Jbeta primers were used. Assay: immunoSEQ multiplex PCR; the TCRdb copy retains only in-frame clones and omits some. The table includes fewer than 200,000 clones, approximately 84% detected once. Sequencing was done on a sample of PBMCs. The receptors were sampled from a woman between 50 and 59 years old in good health and CMV-seropositive.

This clone was observed once. This sequence joins TRBV6-6 and TRBJ1-3, with D hard to call. The germline CDR1 and CDR2 sequences are MNHNY and SVGAGI (reference sequence). The CDR3 runs to 13 residues. V lost 4 bases, J lost 3 bases, and 7 bases lay in between. CDR3 protein: CASSWLLGNTIYF. The CDR3, as DNA: TGTGCCAGCAGTTGGCTCCTTGGAAACACCATATATTTT.

The J gene is TRBJ1-1, the V gene TRBV5-1, with 8 bases that match TRBD1. The germline CDR1 and CDR2 sequences are SGHRS and YFSETQ. This CDR3 spans 14 amino acids. J lost 2 bases, V lost 2 bases, and 2 bases had no gene match. The DNA of the CDR3 is TGCGCCAGCAGCTTTACAGGGGGTAACACTGAAGCTTTCTTT. It translates to CASSFTGGNTEAFF.

CDR3 nucleotide sequence: TGTGCCAGCAGCTCACCGGGACAGATCTACAATGAGCAGTTCTTC. It yields the protein CASSSPGQIYNEQFF. V is TRBV11-1 and J is TRBJ2-1; 7 bases are a match to TRBD1. This CDR3 spans 15 amino acids. Germline values: CDR1 SGHAT, CDR2 FQDESV (reference sequence). V lost 4 bases, J lost 3 bases, and 6 bases stayed unmatched. Together with reference TRBV11-1 and TRBJ2-1, the CDR3 gives the full variable domain: EAEVAQSPRYKITEKSQAVAFWCDPISGHATLYWYRQILGQGPELLVQFQDESVVDDSQLPKDRFSAERLKGVDSTLKIQPAELGDSAMYLCASSSPGQIYNEQFFGPGTRLTVL.

This clone was counted between two and nine times. The rearrangement uses TRBV5-1 and TRBJ2-1; 10 bases fit TRBD1. The CDR3 consists of 15 residues. In germline, CDR1 is SGHRS, CDR2 YFSETQ. Trimming cost V 2 bases and J 5 bases; bases outside gene matches: 4. The CDR3 nucleotides read TGCGCCAGCAGCTTAGGACAGGGGGAACACAATGAGCAGTTCTTC. Its protein is CASSLGQGEHNEQFF.

This clone was counted only a few times. The chain recombines TRBV7-3 with TRBJ2-2, with a tentative D call TRBD1 (5 bases). V lost 5 bases and J 6 bases, leaving 25 bases between the germline ends. Germline CDR1 and CDR2: SGHTA and FQGTGA. CDR3 size: 18 residues. The CDR3 region is CASSPKIGRERSPGELFF. The DNA for the CDR3 is TGTGCCAGCAGCCCGAAAATAGGCAGGGAACGATCGCCCGGGGAGCTGTTTTTT.

The chain couples TRBV27 to TRBJ1-5; 7 nucleotides agree with TRBD1. The CDR3 extends over 15 amino acids. Germline CDR1 reads MNHEY; CDR2 reads SMNVEV (reference sequence). V dropped 5 bases and J dropped 5; count of bases not matched to a gene: 9. The DNA of the CDR3 is TGTGCCAGCAGTATCCGGGGGACAGACCATCAGCCCCAGCATTTT. Residues: CASSIRGTDHQPQHF.

In this sample, this clone turned up a few times. The J gene is TRBJ1-5, the V gene TRBV18; 7 nucleotides align to TRBD1. Trimming cost V 3 bases and J 3 bases; bases outside gene matches: 2. Germline lookup yields CDR1 KGHSH and CDR2 LQKENI. This CDR3 spans 14 amino acids. CDR3 sequence: CASSPGQPNQPQHF. The CDR3 DNA follows: TGTGCCAGCTCACCGGGACAGCCCAATCAGCCCCAGCATTTT.

The chain is built from TRBV27 and TRBJ1-6, with 10 nucleotides matching TRBD1. The germline V gene encodes CDR1 MNHEY and CDR2 SMNVEV (reference sequence). The ends lost 6 bases at V and 6 bases at J; junction bases unmatched: 5. The CDR3 sequence is 15 residues long. CDR3 sequence: CASSDRGPFNSPLHF. The DNA of the CDR3 is TGTGCCAGCAGCGACAGGGGGCCATTTAATTCACCCCTCCACTTT.

The chain is built from TRBV2 and TRBJ1-1; D might be TRBD1 (5 bases). CDR3 size: 16 residues. Germline V CDR1 and CDR2: SNHLY, FYNNEI. Trimming took 7 bases from V and 3 from J, leaving 21 bases between them. CDR3 in DNA: TGTGCCAGCACCGGGGGACTGGATCCTGGGGACACTGAAGCTTTCTTT. Its translation is CASTGGLDPGDTEAFF.

The chain combines TRBV11-3 with TRBJ2-7; possibly TRBD2 for D (5 bases). Trimming stripped 1 base from V and 5 bases from J, with 12 bases between. Per germline, CDR1 SGHNT and CDR2 YENEEA. CDR3 size: 14 residues. CDR3 sequence (DNA): TGTGCCAGCAGCTTAGGACGAGGGTCCGACGAGCAGTACTTC. It codes for CASSLGRGSDEQYF.

V gene TRBV7-9 combines with J gene TRBJ2-5; 7 positions match TRBD2. The J segment lost 4 bases and the V segment lost 5 bases, leaving 7 bases of the junction unmatched. CDR1 is SEHNR and CDR2 is FQNEAQ in the germline V gene (reference sequence). The CDR3 spans 14 residues. For the CDR3, the DNA is TGTGCCAGCAGCGAGAGGGAGGGTAGAGAGACCCAGTACTTC. This sequence encodes CASSEREGRETQYF. The variable domain in full, completed from reference TRBV7-9 and TRBJ2-5, reads DTGVSQNPRHKITKRGQNVTFRCDPISEHNRLYWYRQTLGQGPEFLTYFQNEAQLEKSRLLSDRFSAERPKGSFSTLEIQRTEQGDSAMYLCASSEREGRETQYFGPGTRLLVL.

This sequence joins TRBV18 and TRBJ1-6, with D maybe TRBD1 (6 bases). V lost 5 bases, J lost 11 bases, and 19 bases lay in between. The CDR3 extends over 15 amino acids. Germline V gene lookup returns CDR1 KGHSH and CDR2 LQKENI. The CDR3 DNA follows: TGTGCCAGCTCAAACGGGACACCTGGATCGGCACCCCTCCACTTT. It encodes CASSNGTPGSAPLHF.

The chain employs TRBV7-3 and TRBJ2-1; 7 bases line up with TRBD1. This CDR3 region has 13 residues. Germline V lookup: CDR1 SGHTA, CDR2 FQGTGA. The trim removed 5 bases at V and 9 bases at J, leaving 7 bases unmatched. The CDR3 region is CASSTRQGGEQFF. The CDR3 nucleotides are TGTGCCAGCAGCACCCGACAGGGTGGTGAGCAGTTCTTC.

The genes are TRBV2 and TRBJ2-1, with 11 positions matching TRBD2. V trimming: 3 bases; J trimming: 4 bases; junction bases outside the gene matches: 8. Germline CDR1 and CDR2: SNHLY and FYNNEI. The CDR3 is 17 amino acids. The CDR3 DNA reads TGTGCCAGCAGTGATTTGGGACTAGCGGACGTTTACAATGAGCAGTTCTTC. Translating it yields CASSDLGLADVYNEQFF.

The chain joins TRBV18 to TRBJ1-2; 9 positions agree with TRBD1. The CDR3 has 16 amino acids. Trimming removed 3 bases from V and 8 bases from J; junction bases left unmatched: 13. Germline CDR1 and CDR2: KGHSH and LQKENI. CDR3 amino acids: CASSPRQGEVSKGYTF. DNA for the CDR3: TGTGCCAGCTCACCGCGACAGGGGGAAGTTAGTAAGGGCTACACCTTC.

The chain carries TRBV7-9 and TRBJ2-2; no clear D. This CDR3 has 14 residues. Germline V CDR1 and CDR2: SEHNR, FQNEAQ (reference sequence). V lost 4 bases, J lost 1 base, and 7 bases lay in between. The CDR3 bases are TGTGCCAGCAGCTCCGGTCGGAACACCGGGGAGCTGTTTTTT. Protein sequence: CASSSGRNTGELFF.

The chain has TRBV6-5 and TRBJ2-3; D is possibly TRBD2 (5 bases). In germline, CDR1 is MNHEY, CDR2 SVGAGI. CDR3 length: 16 amino acids. Trimming pared 0 bases from V and 2 bases from J, leaving 12 bases between. Here the CDR3 reads CASSYSAGGNTDTQYF. CDR3 bases: TGTGCCAGCAGTTACTCGGCAGGAGGAAACACAGATACGCAGTATTTT.

The V call is TRBV15, the J call TRBJ1-1, with unresolved D. Trimming took 1 base from V and 7 from J, leaving 7 bases between them. The CDR3 consists of 12 residues. Looked up from germline, CDR1 is LNHNV and CDR2 is YYDKDF (reference sequence). The CDR3 region is CATSRGGFEAFF. CDR3 in DNA: TGTGCCACCAGCAGAGGAGGATTTGAAGCTTTCTTT.

This chain joins TRBV7-9 and TRBJ2-3; 10 bases are a match to TRBD2. The CDR3 totals 17 residues. The germline V gene encodes CDR1 SEHNR and CDR2 FQNEAQ (reference sequence). V lost 4 bases and J lost 3; bases outside the gene matches: 10. The CDR3 loop reads CASSWAPPAGGTDTQYF. The CDR3 DNA reads TGTGCCAGCAGCTGGGCTCCCCCAGCGGGAGGGACAGATACGCAGTATTTT.

The chain uses TRBV18 and TRBJ1-2; 7 bases line up with TRBD1. The CDR3 length is 16 residues. Germline trimming cut 3 bases from V and 5 bases from J; bases unmatched to any gene: 12. From germline, CDR1 is KGHSH and CDR2 LQKENI. Here the CDR3 DNA reads TGTGCCAGCTCACCCCGGGACAGCCGTTTTGGGTATGGCTACACCTTC. It is translated as CASSPRDSRFGYGYTF.

This clone was counted once. The chain is built from TRBV6-4 and TRBJ1-2, with D perhaps matching TRBD1 (5 bases). The V and J ends lost 10 bases and 11 bases respectively, with 20 bases between them. The CDR3 totals 12 residues. Germline-derived CDR1 and CDR2 are MRHNA and SNTAGT. Here the CDR3 DNA reads TGTGCCAACCTTACCGCCCAGGGTGGGTACACCTTC. This codes for CANLTAQGGYTF.

The chain recombines TRBV7-9 with TRBJ2-7; D possibly corresponds to TRBD2 (7 bases). Between the trimmed V and J ends, which lost 8 bases and 2 bases, there was a span of 10 bases. Germline CDR1 is SEHNR and CDR2 is FQNEAQ (reference sequence). This CDR3 has 12 residues. CDR3 protein: CASGGATYEQYF. The CDR3 region has the DNA TGTGCCAGCGGGGGGGCCACCTACGAGCAGTACTTC.

The genes are TRBV10-1 and TRBJ2-2; D possibly corresponds to TRBD1 (5 bases). Trimming pared 8 bases from V and 6 bases from J, leaving 10 bases between. The CDR3 is 12 amino acids. The V gene's germline CDR1 is WNHNN and CDR2 SYGVQD (reference sequence). Written as DNA, the CDR3 is TGCGCCAGCGGCAGGGTGGCCGGGGAGCTGTTTTTT. Protein: CASGRVAGELFF.

This chain uses TRBV6-4 with TRBJ1-1, with D maybe TRBD1 (5 bases). CDR1 MRHNA and CDR2 SNTAGT come from the germline V gene. The CDR3 runs to 14 residues. V lost 4 bases, J lost 3 bases, and 12 bases lay in between. The CDR3 region has the DNA TGTGCCAGCAGTGTCGGGGGGGGAGACACTGAAGCTTTCTTT. Its translation: CASSVGGGDTEAFF.